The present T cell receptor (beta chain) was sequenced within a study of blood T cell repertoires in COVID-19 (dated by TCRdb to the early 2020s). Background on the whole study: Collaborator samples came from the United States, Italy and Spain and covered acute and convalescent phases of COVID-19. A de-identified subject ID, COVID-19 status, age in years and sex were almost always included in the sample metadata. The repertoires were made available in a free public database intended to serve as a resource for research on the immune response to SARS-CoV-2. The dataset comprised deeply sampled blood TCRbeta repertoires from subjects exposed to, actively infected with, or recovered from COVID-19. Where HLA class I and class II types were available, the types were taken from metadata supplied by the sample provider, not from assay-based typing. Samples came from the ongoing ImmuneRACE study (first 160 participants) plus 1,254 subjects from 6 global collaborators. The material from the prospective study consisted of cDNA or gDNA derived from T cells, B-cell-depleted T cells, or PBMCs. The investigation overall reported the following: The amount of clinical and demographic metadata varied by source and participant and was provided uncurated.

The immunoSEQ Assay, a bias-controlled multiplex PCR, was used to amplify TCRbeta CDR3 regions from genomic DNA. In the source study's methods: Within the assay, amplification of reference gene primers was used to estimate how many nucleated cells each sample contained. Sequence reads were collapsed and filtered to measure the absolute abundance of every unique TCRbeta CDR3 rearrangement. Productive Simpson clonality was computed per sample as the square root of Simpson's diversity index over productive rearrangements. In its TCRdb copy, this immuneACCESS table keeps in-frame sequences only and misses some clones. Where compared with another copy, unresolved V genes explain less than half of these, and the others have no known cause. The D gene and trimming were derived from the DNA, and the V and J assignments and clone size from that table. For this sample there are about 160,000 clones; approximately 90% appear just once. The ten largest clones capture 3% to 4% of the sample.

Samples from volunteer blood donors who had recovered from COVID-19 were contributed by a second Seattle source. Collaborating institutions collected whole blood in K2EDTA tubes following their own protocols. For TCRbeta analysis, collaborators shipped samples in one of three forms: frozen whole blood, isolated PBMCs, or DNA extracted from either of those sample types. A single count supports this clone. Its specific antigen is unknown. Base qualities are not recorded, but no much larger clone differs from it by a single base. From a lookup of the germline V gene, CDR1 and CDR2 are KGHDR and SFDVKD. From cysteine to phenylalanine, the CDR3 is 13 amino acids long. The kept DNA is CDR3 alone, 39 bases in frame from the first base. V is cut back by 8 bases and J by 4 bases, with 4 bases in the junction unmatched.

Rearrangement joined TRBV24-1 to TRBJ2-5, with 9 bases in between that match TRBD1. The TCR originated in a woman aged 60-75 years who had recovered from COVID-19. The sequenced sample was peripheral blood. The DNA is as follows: TGTGCCACCAATGGACAGGGGACAGAGACCCAGTACTTC. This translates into CATNGQGTETQYF.